This T cell receptor (beta chain) was sequenced during a study of blood T cell repertoires in COVID-19. Study-wide context: From T cells, B-cell-depleted T cells, or PBMCs came the material, which was cDNA or gDNA.

The cohort comprised adults aged roughly 18 to 95 years residing in some 24 US areas. Cohort allocation depended upon clinical history that participants reported. Donors in Cohort 3 counted as recovered after two negative PCRs, clearance, or symptom resolution. Method: immunoSEQ multiplex PCR; TCRdb's copy keeps in-frame clones and lacks some. The sample yields more than 350,000 clones, around 87% seen once. The sample consisted of PBMCs or T cells enriched from blood (not recorded which). This clonotype was sampled from a woman aged 45-60 years who had recovered from COVID-19.

The CDR3 here is CASSPGRGEKLFF. The CDR3 coding sequence is TGTGCCAGCTCCCCTGGAAGGGGCGAAAAACTGTTTTTT. The chain carries TRBV18 and TRBJ1-4, with a tentative D call TRBD1 (5 bases). The CDR3 loop spans 13 amino acids. V lost 6 bases and J 8 bases, leaving 13 bases between the germline ends. CDR1 KGHSH and CDR2 LQKENI come from the germline V gene. The complete variable domain, with remaining parts taken from reference TRBV18 and TRBJ1-4, reads NAGVMQNPRHLVRRRGQEARLRCSPMKGHSHVYWYRQLPEEGLKFMVYLQKENIIDESGMPKERFSAEFPKEGPSILRIQQVVRGDSAAYFCASSPGRGEKLFFGSGTQLSVL.